Listed here are 24 T cell receptor beta chains from one sample, sequenced in a study of spatial heterogeneity in lung cancer. The time point: sample taken at primary tumor resection. Unsorted whole RNA of tumor, nontumor lung or frozen PBMC was sequenced. TCRdb independently ran MiXCR on the 5' RACE reads; one entry per CDR3 protein. The sample holds about 29,000 distinct CDR3 sequences; 8.4% are singletons and the top ten take roughly 35%. Sample: PBMCs, taken at surgery. These receptors originate from a female donor with early-stage non-small cell lung cancer.

This clonotype was seen many times. The J gene is TRBJ2-7, the V gene TRBV6-2 or TRBV6-3; possibly TRBD2 for D (6 bases). The V end lost 6 bases, the J end lost 4 bases, and 16 bases lay between the germline ends. Germline loops: CDR1 MNHEY, CDR2 SVGEGT. The CDR3 covers 14 residues. CDR3: CASRPSSDPYEQYF. CDR3 nucleotides: TGTGCCAGCAGACCTTCTAGCGATCCATACGAGCAGTACTTC.

This clonotype has a handful of counts. The rearrangement links TRBV27 to TRBJ2-3; 13 positions match TRBD2. This CDR3 has 17 residues. Trimming at V came to 5 bases and at J to 4 bases, leaving 9 bases not matched to a gene. The germline V gene has CDR1 MNHEY and CDR2 SMNVEV (reference sequence). CDR3 in amino acids: CASSPRTSGSRADTQYF. The CDR3 DNA is TGTGCCAGCAGTCCACGGACTAGCGGGAGTAGGGCAGATACGCAGTATTTT.

This clonotype was recorded at least ten times. This chain uses TRBV28 with TRBJ2-2, with 7 positions matching TRBD2. V shed 11 bases, J shed 4 bases, and the junction held 10 bases outside the gene matches. Germline CDR1 and CDR2: MDHEN and SYDVKM. The CDR3 extends over 14 amino acids. CDR3 nucleotide sequence: TGTGCCTATGGGCCGGCGGGAGCCACCGGGGAGCTGTTTTTT. It yields the protein CAYGPAGATGELFF.

This clonotype was recorded many times. This chain uses TRBV5-1 with TRBJ2-4; D is unresolved. Per the germline V gene, CDR1 is SGHRS and CDR2 is YFSETQ. Trimming took off 0 bases at V and 3 bases at J, with 4 bases between the two ends. The CDR3 covers 13 residues. The CDR3 DNA reads TGCGCCAGCAGCTTGGACAGCAAAAACATTCAGTACTTC. This gives the protein CASSLDSKNIQYF.

This clonotype was detected ten times or more. This chain's CDR3 is CASSLTDTYGYTF. Here the CDR3 DNA reads TGTGCCAGCAGTTTGACAGACACCTATGGCTACACCTTC. This chain uses TRBV28 with TRBJ1-2; TRBD1 might be the D (5 bases). Trimming removed 3 bases from V and 4 bases from J, with 9 bases in between. The CDR3 contains 13 residues. Germline CDR1 and CDR2: MDHEN and SYDVKM.

The genes are TRBV20-1 and TRBJ2-7; 9 bases match TRBD1. Looked up from germline, CDR1 is DFQATT and CDR2 is SNEGSKA (reference sequence). V was clipped by 6 bases and J by 2 bases; unmatched bases: 8. This CDR3 region has 14 residues. DNA of the CDR3: TGCAGTGCAAACCCACAGGGGGCTACCTACGAGCAGTACTTC. Translating gives CSANPQGATYEQYF.

The genes are TRBV12-3 or TRBV12-4 and TRBJ1-2; no clear D gene. V dropped 2 bases and J dropped 5 bases, with 12 bases sitting between them. CDR3 length: 14 amino acids. The CDR3 here is CASSLNSVRYGYTF. CDR3 in DNA: TGTGCCAGCAGTTTAAATTCGGTGAGGTATGGCTACACCTTC.

This clonotype was seen a few times. The J gene is TRBJ2-3, the V gene TRBV2, with TRBD2 as a possible D gene (5 bases). Deletions cut 2 bases from V and 6 bases from J, with 6 bases between. Germline V gene data show CDR1 as SNHLY and CDR2 as FYNNEI. The CDR3 runs 12 residues. The CDR3 DNA follows: TGTGCCAGCAGTGAACCGGGGGATACGCAGTATTTT. It translates to CASSEPGDTQYF.

This clonotype was detected only a few times. Here the CDR3 reads CSATGTGVLMSNQPQHF. CDR3 sequence (DNA): TGCAGTGCTACCGGGACAGGGGTTTTAATGAGCAATCAGCCCCAGCATTTT. The chain has TRBV20-1 and TRBJ1-5; 10 bases fit TRBD1. V lost 4 bases and J lost 1; bases outside the gene matches: 10. In germline, CDR1 is DFQATT, CDR2 SNEGSKA (reference sequence). The CDR3 runs 17 residues.

This clonotype was seen many times. The rearrangement uses TRBV6-1 and TRBJ2-4; D gene uncertain. This CDR3 contains 13 residues. V was trimmed by 6 bases and J by 3 bases, leaving 9 bases between them. Germline V gene lookup returns CDR1 MNHNS and CDR2 SASEGT. CDR3 in DNA: TGTGCCAGCAGCGAGATGGGCAAAAACATTCAGTACTTC. Protein sequence: CASSEMGKNIQYF.

On this clonotype itself: This may stem from a read error, because a much larger clone lies one nucleotide away. The rearrangement joins TRBV18 to TRBJ1-3; possibly TRBD1 for D (5 bases). The CDR3 contains 13 residues. Germline V gene data show CDR1 as KGHSH and CDR2 as LQKENI. In DNA form, the CDR3 reads TGTGCCAGCTCACCGGGGCTTGAAAACACCATGTATTTT. Translating it yields CASSPGLENTMYF.

This clonotype showed up many times. The chain combines TRBV7-3 with TRBJ2-1; 9 bases are a match to TRBD1. The germline V gene encodes CDR1 SGHTA and CDR2 FQGTGA. After removal of 3 bases from V and 4 bases from J, the junction contained 4 bases not matched to a gene. CDR3 size: 15 residues. CDR3 region: CASSFGTGTYNEQFF. The DNA of the CDR3 is TGTGCCAGCAGCTTTGGGACAGGGACTTACAATGAGCAGTTCTTC.

This clonotype was found many times. The chain joins TRBV20-1 to TRBJ2-3, with 15 bases fitting TRBD2. With 6 bases clipped from V and 8 bases from J, the junction kept 9 bases outside the gene matches. The length of the CDR3 is 15 residues. Germline CDR1 DFQATT, CDR2 SNEGSKA (reference sequence). The CDR3 coding sequence is TGCAGTGCCATCGGACTAGCGGGAGGGCCTGGTACGCAGTATTTT. Protein product: CSAIGLAGGPGTQYF.

This clonotype was seen ten or more times. The J gene is TRBJ2-3, the V gene TRBV5-4; D gene uncertain. This CDR3 region has 14 residues. Trimming removed 4 bases from V and 6 bases from J, with 15 bases in between. In germline, CDR1 is SGHNT, CDR2 YYREEE (reference sequence). The CDR3 bases are TGTGCCAGCAGCGGCACCCCTTCCGTTGATACGCAGTATTTT. The encoded protein is CASSGTPSVDTQYF.

The chain links TRBV11-3 to TRBJ2-4; the match to TRBD1 covers 7 bases. V shed 10 bases and J 2 bases; nucleotides not matched to a gene: 20. There are 18 residues in the CDR3. Germline V gene lookup returns CDR1 SGHNT and CDR2 YENEEA. The DNA of the CDR3 is TGTGCCACCGCTAAGGGGTCTCAGGGGGTGGGGACCAAAAACATTCAGTACTTC. Translation gives CATAKGSQGVGTKNIQYF.

Remarks on this clonotype: A read error is possible here, since a much larger clone lies one base away. A read error is likely, as this CDR3 ends without the conserved phenylalanine or tryptophan. The chain uses TRBV7-9 and TRBJ2-3, with D maybe TRBD2 (6 bases). V lost 8 bases to trimming and J lost 2 bases, with 8 bases between them. The length of the CDR3 is 12 residues. Germline V gene lookup returns CDR1 SEHNR and CDR2 FQNEAQ (reference sequence). The CDR3 region is CASARDTDTQYS. The CDR3 nucleotides are TGTGCCAGCGCGCGGGACACAGATACGCAGTATTCT.

This clonotype was observed at least ten times. The chain combines TRBV12-3 or TRBV12-4 with TRBJ2-1; 9 bases are shared with TRBD2. This CDR3 is 16 amino acids long. V shed 6 bases and J 0 bases; nucleotides not matched to a gene: 6. The CDR3 loop is CASRPSGESSYNEQFF. The CDR3 bases are TGTGCCAGCAGGCCTAGCGGGGAGAGCTCCTACAATGAGCAGTTCTTC.

This clonotype occurred many times. The chain is built from TRBV11-3 and TRBJ2-2; no definite D call. The CDR3 covers 15 residues. Germline-derived CDR1 and CDR2 are SGHNT and YENEEA. V was clipped by 5 bases and J by 0 bases, with 10 bases between them. The CDR3 is CASSPMRANTGELFF. The CDR3 nucleotides read TGTGCCAGCAGCCCCATGCGTGCGAACACCGGGGAGCTGTTTTTT.

J is TRBJ1-1 and V is TRBV11-2; D might be TRBD1 (6 bases). V was clipped by 3 bases and J by 4 bases, with 9 bases between them. Germline assignment: CDR1 SGHAT and CDR2 FQNNGV. There are 13 residues in the CDR3. CDR3 sequence reads: CASSLEGGTEAFF. Written as DNA, the CDR3 is TGTGCCAGCAGCTTGGAAGGGGGCACTGAAGCTTTCTTT. The whole variable domain, remainder taken from reference TRBV11-2 and TRBJ1-1, is EAGVAQSPRYKIIEKRQSVAFWCNPISGHATLYWYQQILGQGPKLLIQFQNNGVVDDSQLPKDRFSAERLKGVDSTLKIQPAKLEDSAVYLCASSLEGGTEAFFGQGTRLTVV.

This clonotype was detected a few times. The chain has TRBV10-1 and TRBJ1-5, with 8 bases lining up with TRBD1. Germline CDR1 and CDR2: WNHNN and SYGVQD (reference sequence). The CDR3 sequence is 18 residues long. J lost 5 bases, V lost 4 bases, and 16 bases had no gene match. In nucleotides, the CDR3 is TGCGCCAGCAGTGGGAAGAAAACAGGGGGAAAAGGGGATCAGCCCCAGCATTTT. Amino acid sequence: CASSGKKTGGKGDQPQHF.

On this clonotype: This may stem from a read error, because a much larger clone lies one nucleotide away. This chain joins TRBV30 and TRBJ2-5, with TRBD2 identical over 8 bases. The germline gives CDR1 GTSNPN, CDR2 SVGIG (reference sequence). The J segment lost 3 bases and the V segment lost 2 bases, leaving 8 bases of the junction unmatched. The CDR3 runs to 15 residues. The CDR3 protein is CAWSLGPAGEETQYF. DNA for the CDR3: TGTGCCTGGAGTCTCGGACCAGCGGGAGAAGAGACCCAGTACTTC.

This clonotype ranks as medium-sized (0.01 to 0.1%). This chain joins TRBV9 and TRBJ2-5; possibly TRBD1 or TRBD2 for D (5 bases each). CDR1 SGDLS and CDR2 YYNGEE come from the germline V gene. This CDR3 contains 15 residues. Trimming cost V 0 bases and J 1 base, with 10 bases left between them. CDR3 nucleotides: TGTGCCAGCAGCGTAGATATAGGGACCCAAGAGACCCAGTACTTC. It specifies CASSVDIGTQETQYF.

There are many counts of this clonotype. CDR3 in DNA: TGTGCCAGCAGCTTCTGGGCCAGGGAGCTCAATGAGCAGTTCTTC. Translated: CASSFWARELNEQFF. The chain carries TRBV5-6 and TRBJ2-1; D is tentatively TRBD1 or TRBD2 (5 bases each). Per germline, CDR1 SGHDT and CDR2 YYEEEE. Trimming removed 2 bases from V and 6 bases from J, with 15 bases in between. This CDR3 has 15 residues.

The chain uses TRBV6-1 and TRBJ2-1; 11 bases align to TRBD2. Germline V lookup: CDR1 MNHNS, CDR2 SASEGT. J was trimmed by 10 bases and V by 8 bases; bases with no gene match: 13. This CDR3 comprises 15 residues. CDR3: CASLLLLAGGGEQFF. The CDR3, as DNA: TGTGCCAGCTTACTGCTTCTAGCGGGAGGAGGGGAGCAGTTCTTC.